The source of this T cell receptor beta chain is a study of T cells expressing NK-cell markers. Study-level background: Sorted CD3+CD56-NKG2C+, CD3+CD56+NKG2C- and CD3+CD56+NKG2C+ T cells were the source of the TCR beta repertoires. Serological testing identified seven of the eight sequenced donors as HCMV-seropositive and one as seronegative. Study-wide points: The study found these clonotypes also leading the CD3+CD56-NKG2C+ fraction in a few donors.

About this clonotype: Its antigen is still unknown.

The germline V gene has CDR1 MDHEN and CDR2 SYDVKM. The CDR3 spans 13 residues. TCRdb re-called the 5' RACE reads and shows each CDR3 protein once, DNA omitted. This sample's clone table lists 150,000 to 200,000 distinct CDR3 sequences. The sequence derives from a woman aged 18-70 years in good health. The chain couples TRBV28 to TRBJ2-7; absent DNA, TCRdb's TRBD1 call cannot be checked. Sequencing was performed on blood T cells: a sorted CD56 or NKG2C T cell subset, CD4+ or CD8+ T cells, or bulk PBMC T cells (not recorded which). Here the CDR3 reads CASSAGGTYEQYF.